This T cell receptor (beta chain) was recorded in a study of follicular helper T cells after annual influenza vaccination. Whole-study findings and limits: Day 7 ICOS+CD38+ clones later appeared mostly in ICOS-CD38- cTfh. Only roughly 9-23% of analyzed cells yielded productive TCRB sequences.

TCRB was sequenced at Survey level resolution. Sequenced by immunoSEQ multiplex PCR; TCRdb stores in-frame clones only, minus some. The sample contains 9,500 to 11,000 clones, about 82% of which appear only once. This clone appeared a few times. The antigen is unknown. The germline gives CDR1 GTSNPN, CDR2 SVGIG (reference sequence). The CDR3 length is 11 residues. Trimming cost V 8 bases and J 5 bases, with 12 bases left between them. V usage is TRBV30 and J usage is TRBJ1-2; D unclear. Specimen: CXCR5- memory CD4+ T cells sorted from blood, collected 6 weeks after influenza vaccination. This clonotype was obtained from an adult who received the influenza vaccine. In DNA form, the CDR3 reads TGTGCCATGGAGTCGGTTTATGGCTACACCTTC. Amino acids: CAMESVYGYTF.